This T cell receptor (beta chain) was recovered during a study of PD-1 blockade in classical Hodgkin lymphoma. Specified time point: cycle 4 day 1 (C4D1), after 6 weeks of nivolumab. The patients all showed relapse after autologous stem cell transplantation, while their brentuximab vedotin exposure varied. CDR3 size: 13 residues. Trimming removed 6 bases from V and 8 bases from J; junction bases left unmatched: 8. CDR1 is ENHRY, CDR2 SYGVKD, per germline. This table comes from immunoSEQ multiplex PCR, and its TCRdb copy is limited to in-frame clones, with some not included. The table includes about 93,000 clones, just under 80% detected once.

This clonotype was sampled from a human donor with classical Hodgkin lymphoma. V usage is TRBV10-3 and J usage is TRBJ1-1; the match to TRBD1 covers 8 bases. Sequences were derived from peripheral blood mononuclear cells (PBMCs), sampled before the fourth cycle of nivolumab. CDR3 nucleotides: TGTGCCATCAGGCTGGACAGGGCAGCCGAAGCTTTCTTT. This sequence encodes CAIRLDRAAEAFF.